This entry is about one TCR beta chain. Its specificity is not known. The study reverse transcribed the entire isolated RNA, so it sequenced expressed TCRB transcripts. Here immunoSEQ multiplex PCR was the method, and the copy in TCRdb shows in-frame clones only, minus some. The sample includes under 300,000 clones, roughly a quarter seen only once; the top ten take roughly 0.013%. This entry belongs to a study of beta chain features in type 1 diabetes. Whole-study results and caveats: Among patients with Type 1 diabetes, TCRB CDR3s were moderately but significantly shorter in every one of the four CD4+ subsets.

CDR3 size: 14 residues. Trimming left V 2 bases short and J 2 bases short, with 7 bases between. Germline V gene sequence: CDR1 KGHSH, CDR2 LQKENI. This clonotype originated in a woman younger than 45 with type 1 diabetes. The material sequenced was naive CD4+ T cells from blood. The J gene is TRBJ2-1, the V gene TRBV18; maybe TRBD1 (6 bases). CDR3 amino acids: CASSPGGTYNEQFF. The CDR3 DNA follows: TGTGCCAGCTCACCAGGGGGCACCTACAATGAGCAGTTCTTC.